The 26 T cell receptor beta chains given below trace back to one sample, sequenced in a study of cytomegalovirus exposure and HLA in healthy donors. PCR primers comprised 60 Vbeta and 13 Jbeta primers. Libraries were prepared by immunoSEQ multiplex PCR; TCRdb keeps only in-frame clonotypes and omits some of them. This sample has around 200,000 clones, with around 79% found just once. Sequencing was done on a sample of PBMCs. The receptor source for this set is a woman aged 25 to 39 in good health and CMV-seropositive.

The V gene is TRBV9, the J gene TRBJ2-7, with D unresolved. Germline V gene data show CDR1 as SGDLS and CDR2 as YYNGEE. The CDR3 has 15 residues. The germline V and J ends were trimmed by 0 bases and 5 bases, with 15 bases remaining between them. This CDR3 reads CASSVEAGHTDEQYF. The CDR3 DNA reads as TGTGCCAGCAGCGTAGAGGCAGGCCATACGGACGAGCAGTACTTC.

J is TRBJ2-2 and V is TRBV19, with D possibly matching TRBD1 (5 bases). This CDR3 contains 14 residues. The V and J ends lost 7 bases and 0 bases respectively, with 9 bases between them. Germline loops: CDR1 LNHDA, CDR2 SQIVND (reference sequence). CDR3 DNA: TGTGCCAGTACACTGACAGCGAACACCGGGGAGCTGTTTTTT. Protein sequence: CASTLTANTGELFF.

V usage is TRBV12-5 and J usage is TRBJ2-7; no definite D call. Trimming removed 3 bases at V and 2 bases at J, with 11 bases between. CDR3 length: 14 amino acids. Germline V gene data show CDR1 as LGHNT and CDR2 as FRNRAP. The CDR3 is CASGFSTAPYEQYF. The CDR3 bases are TGTGCTAGTGGTTTCAGTACAGCTCCCTACGAGCAGTACTTC.

V gene TRBV30 combines with J gene TRBJ2-5; TRBD1 aligns across 7 bases. The ends lost 5 bases at V and 1 base at J; junction bases unmatched: 16. Germline loops: CDR1 GTSNPN, CDR2 SVGIG (reference sequence). CDR3 length: 17 residues. CDR3 DNA: TGTGCCTGGGCCCGGGACAGCCCAAGCCTATTCCAAGAGACCCAGTACTTC. Translation gives CAWARDSPSLFQETQYF.

The J gene is TRBJ2-1, the V gene TRBV27, with a weak D call TRBD2 (5 bases). CDR3 length: 12 amino acids. Germline V gene sequence: CDR1 MNHEY, CDR2 SMNVEV (reference sequence). V was pared by 4 bases and J by 8 bases, with 9 bases between. The CDR3 here is CASSSLADEQFF. As DNA, the CDR3 is TGTGCCAGCAGTTCCCTAGCCGATGAGCAGTTCTTC.

In this sample, this clone turned up once. The CDR3 DNA reads as TGTGCCAGCAGCCGCGGGTGGAATGAGCAGTTCTTC. It yields the protein CASSRGWNEQFF. V usage is TRBV7-2 and J usage is TRBJ2-1, with D possibly matching TRBD2 (5 bases). CDR1 and CDR2 (germline): SGHTA, FQGNSA. V shed 5 bases and J shed 7 bases, with 9 bases lying between them. The CDR3 sequence is 12 residues long.

J is TRBJ1-2 and V is TRBV27; D is perhaps TRBD1 (6 bases). Per the germline V gene, CDR1 is MNHEY and CDR2 is SMNVEV (reference sequence). CDR3 length: 14 amino acids. V was cut by 6 bases and J by 1 base, with 12 bases left in between. The CDR3 is CASSLDSLNYGYTF. CDR3 coding DNA: TGTGCCAGCAGCCTGGACAGCCTTAACTATGGCTACACCTTC.

V gene TRBV7-6 combines with J gene TRBJ2-1; 13 nucleotides match TRBD2. Per the germline V gene, CDR1 is SGHVS and CDR2 is FNYEAQ. V lost 5 bases to trimming and J lost 4 bases; unmatched junction nucleotides: 5. This CDR3 region has 16 residues. The CDR3: CASSPGLAGAYNEQFF. Written as DNA, the CDR3 is TGTGCCAGCAGCCCCGGACTAGCGGGGGCGTACAATGAGCAGTTCTTC.

This sequence joins TRBV29-1 and TRBJ2-3; TRBD2 matches 7 bases. The CDR3 length is 12 residues. The germline V gene has CDR1 SQVTM and CDR2 ANQGSEA. V shed 6 bases, J shed 6 bases, and the junction held 6 bases outside the gene matches. The CDR3 DNA is TGCAGCGTAGCGGGGAGCTGGGATACGCAGTATTTT. Its translation is CSVAGSWDTQYF.

For the CDR3, the DNA is TGCGCCAGCAGCGCGAGGACAGGGAACTATGGCTACACCTTC. The encoded protein is CASSARTGNYGYTF. This chain connects TRBV5-1 to TRBJ1-2, with 8 positions matching TRBD1. J gave up 2 bases and V 4 bases, and 4 bases lay outside the gene matches. Germline lookup yields CDR1 SGHRS and CDR2 YFSETQ. The length of the CDR3 is 14 residues.

The chain employs TRBV18 and TRBJ2-7, with TRBD2 as a possible D gene (6 bases). The CDR3 extends over 13 amino acids. V lost 2 bases and J 5 bases, leaving 10 bases between the germline ends. Per germline, CDR1 KGHSH and CDR2 LQKENI. The CDR3 DNA reads as TGTGCCAGCTCACCAACAGCGGGTCACGAGCAGTACTTC. Translating gives CASSPTAGHEQYF.

This clone appeared once. The V call is TRBV11-2, the J call TRBJ1-1; 7 nucleotides line up with TRBD1. CDR1 is SGHAT and CDR2 is FQNNGV in the germline V gene. The CDR3 runs 16 residues. V lost 0 bases to trimming and J lost 3 bases; unmatched junction nucleotides: 7. CDR3 region: CASSLDDRELDTEAFF. CDR3 sequence (DNA): TGTGCCAGCAGCTTAGACGACAGGGAATTGGACACTGAAGCTTTCTTT.

CDR3 residues: CASSPTPRSDGYTF. The CDR3 coding sequence is TGTGCCAGCAGCCCTACCCCAAGAAGCGATGGCTACACCTTC. The chain links TRBV7-9 to TRBJ1-2; D is undetermined. The CDR3 consists of 14 residues. V was shortened by 5 bases and J by 6 bases, with 16 bases between the two germline ends. Germline CDR1 reads SEHNR; CDR2 reads FQNEAQ (reference sequence).

This sequence joins TRBV9 and TRBJ2-2, with TRBD2 matching 11 bases. Trimming cost V 3 bases and J 3 bases; bases outside gene matches: 7. CDR1 and CDR2 from the germline V gene are SGDLS and YYNGEE. The CDR3 totals 17 residues. The CDR3, as DNA: TGTGCCAGCAGCGGTAGCGGGGGGGCTTTAGACACCGGGGAGCTGTTTTTT. Translating gives CASSGSGGALDTGELFF.

This clone was seen many times. The chain is built from TRBV7-9 and TRBJ1-2, with D unresolved. In germline, CDR1 is SEHNR, CDR2 FQNEAQ (reference sequence). V gave up 6 bases and J gave up 6 bases, with 32 bases separating them. The CDR3 sequence is 19 residues long. The CDR3 DNA is TGTGCCAGCAGTTTCGGACCCTTAGACGGATATCGGACTGCCCATGGCTACACCTTC. Translating it yields CASSFGPLDGYRTAHGYTF.

The table lists this clone with a count of one. The CDR3 loop is CASTGTGYGDTQYF. CDR3 nucleotides: TGTGCCAGCACCGGGACAGGGTACGGAGATACGCAGTATTTT. The chain has TRBV7-9 and TRBJ2-3; TRBD1 aligns across 9 bases. Per the germline V gene, CDR1 is SEHNR and CDR2 is FQNEAQ (reference sequence). This CDR3 is 14 amino acids long. V dropped 7 bases and J dropped 5; count of bases not matched to a gene: 7. Supplemented by reference TRBV7-9 and TRBJ2-3, the full variable domain reads DTGVSQNPRHKITKRGQNVTFRCDPISEHNRLYWYRQTLGQGPEFLTYFQNEAQLEKSRLLSDRFSAERPKGSFSTLEIQRTEQGDSAMYLCASTGTGYGDTQYFGPGTRLTVL.

The DNA of the CDR3 is TGTGCCAGCAGTTTCGTCCCTAACACTGAAGCTTTCTTT. This gives the protein CASSFVPNTEAFF. The chain uses TRBV27 and TRBJ1-1; D not resolved. The CDR3 is made up of 13 amino acids. V was clipped by 3 bases and J by 2 bases, with 7 bases between them. In germline, CDR1 is MNHEY, CDR2 SMNVEV (reference sequence).

The chain links TRBV19 to TRBJ2-2; 7 bases line up with TRBD1. The CDR3 has 15 amino acids. Germline CDR1 reads LNHDA; CDR2 reads SQIVND (reference sequence). The ends lost 8 bases at V and 0 bases at J; junction bases unmatched: 6. CDR3 region: CASLGTAPNTGELFF. The CDR3 nucleotides read TGTGCCAGTCTCGGGACAGCGCCGAACACCGGGGAGCTGTTTTTT.

The rearrangement links TRBV19 to TRBJ2-2; 10 nucleotides match TRBD2. Per germline, CDR1 LNHDA and CDR2 SQIVND (reference sequence). V lost 10 bases and J lost 4; bases outside the gene matches: 9. CDR3 length: 15 residues. CDR3 region: CATETGTSATGELFF. CDR3 coding DNA: TGTGCCACTGAAACCGGGACTAGCGCCACCGGGGAGCTGTTTTTT.

The chain uses TRBV6-1 and TRBJ2-3, with 10 bases identical to TRBD2. CDR1 and CDR2 from the germline V gene are MNHNS and SASEGT. The V and J ends lost 5 bases and 2 bases, in that order; junction bases with no gene match: 4. The CDR3 is made up of 15 amino acids. CDR3 DNA: TGTGCCAGCAGTCTAGCGGGAGCAAACACAGATACGCAGTATTTT. Its protein is CASSLAGANTDTQYF.

A few counts support this clone. V gene TRBV7-2 combines with J gene TRBJ2-3; 8 nucleotides agree with TRBD1. The germline gives CDR1 SGHTA, CDR2 FQGNSA. V was clipped by 1 base and J by 4 bases; unmatched bases: 10. The CDR3 has 17 residues. Here the CDR3 reads CASSLGVPGQASDTQYF. The CDR3 DNA sequence: TGTGCCAGCAGCTTAGGCGTCCCGGGACAGGCTTCAGATACGCAGTATTTT.

The rearrangement uses TRBV11-2 and TRBJ2-7, with D unresolved. The V end was cut by 5 bases, the J end by 3 bases, with 8 bases between. Germline CDR1 reads SGHAT; CDR2 reads FQNNGV. The CDR3 is made up of 12 amino acids. In DNA form, the CDR3 reads TGTGCCAGCAGCCTCGTCGGCTACGAGCAGTACTTC. Its translation: CASSLVGYEQYF.

The V and J genes are TRBV7-2 and TRBJ2-2; 11 bases map to TRBD2. Looked up from germline, CDR1 is SGHTA and CDR2 is FQGNSA. The CDR3 spans 19 residues. V was clipped by 3 bases and J by 2 bases; unmatched bases: 11. As DNA, the CDR3 is TGTGCCAGCAGCTTGCCGCGGGTAGCGGGAGGGCCAAACACCGGGGAGCTGTTTTTT. Its protein product is CASSLPRVAGGPNTGELFF. The whole variable domain, remainder taken from reference TRBV7-2 and TRBJ2-2, is GAGVSQSPSNKVTEKGKDVELRCDPISGHTALYWYRQSLGQGLEFLIYFQGNSAPDKSGLPSDRFSAERTGGSVSTLTIQRTQQEDSAVYLCASSLPRVAGGPNTGELFFGEGSRLTVL.

The chain carries TRBV11-2 and TRBJ2-3; D call uncertain. In germline, CDR1 is SGHAT, CDR2 FQNNGV. This CDR3 comprises 15 residues. The V end lost 1 base, the J end lost 0 bases, and 8 bases lay between the germline ends. Here the CDR3 DNA reads TGTGCCAGCAGCTTAGGCGGATTTAGCACAGATACGCAGTATTTT. Encoded protein: CASSLGGFSTDTQYF.

This chain uses TRBV11-2 with TRBJ2-1; no firm D call. V shed 5 bases and J shed 3 bases, with 11 bases lying between them. The germline V gene encodes CDR1 SGHAT and CDR2 FQNNGV. This CDR3 has 14 residues. The CDR3 here is CASSPSGLYNEQFF. The CDR3 DNA sequence: TGTGCCAGCAGCCCCAGTGGTCTCTACAATGAGCAGTTCTTC. Variable domain in full (rest from reference TRBV11-2 and TRBJ2-1): EAGVAQSPRYKIIEKRQSVAFWCNPISGHATLYWYQQILGQGPKLLIQFQNNGVVDDSQLPKDRFSAERLKGVDSTLKIQPAKLEDSAVYLCASSPSGLYNEQFFGPGTRLTVL.

In this sample, this clone turned up once. This sequence joins TRBV7-9 and TRBJ2-7; TRBD2 might be the D (5 bases). Trimming removed 0 bases from V and 2 bases from J, with 14 bases in between. Germline V gene data show CDR1 as SEHNR and CDR2 as FQNEAQ (reference sequence). CDR3 size: 16 residues. CDR3 coding DNA: TGTGCCAGCAGCTTAGCGGGAGACGTACCCACCTACGAGCAGTACTTC. It encodes CASSLAGDVPTYEQYF.